The 14 T cell receptor beta chains listed next were all sequenced from one sample in a study of cytomegalovirus exposure and HLA in healthy donors. Primers for the PCR totalled 60 Vbeta and 13 Jbeta. The table came from immunoSEQ multiplex PCR; TCRdb's copy has only in-frame clones and leaves some out. Found here are about 170,000 clones, approximately 84% of them singletons; the top ten hold 2.5% to 3%. Sequencing used PBMCs. The receptors derive from a young man in good health and CMV-seropositive.

The chain couples TRBV5-4 to TRBJ1-2; D perhaps matches TRBD1 (5 bases). Trimming cost V 4 bases and J 5 bases, with 15 bases left between them. The CDR3 consists of 14 residues. Germline V gene lookup returns CDR1 SGHNT and CDR2 YYREEE (reference sequence). This chain's CDR3 is CASSVETVPYGYTF. The CDR3 coding sequence is TGTGCCAGCAGCGTAGAGACAGTTCCGTATGGCTACACCTTC.

The chain joins TRBV11-3 to TRBJ1-1, with 7 bases that match TRBD1. The CDR3 is made up of 14 amino acids. Germline V gene sequence: CDR1 SGHNT, CDR2 YENEEA. After removal of 0 bases from V and 5 bases from J, the junction contained 3 bases not matched to a gene. The CDR3 loop reads CASSLEGGWTEAFF. For the CDR3, the DNA is TGTGCCAGCAGCTTAGAAGGGGGCTGGACTGAAGCTTTCTTT.

The chain recombines TRBV12-5 with TRBJ2-3, with D perhaps TRBD1 (5 bases). This CDR3 has 16 amino acids. The germline V and J ends were trimmed by 5 bases and 2 bases, with 17 bases remaining between them. The germline CDR1 and CDR2 sequences are LGHNT and FRNRAP. The DNA for the CDR3 is TGTGCTAGTGGTCGAGCAGGGCAAGGCAACACAGATACGCAGTATTTT. This encodes CASGRAGQGNTDTQYF.

The chain couples TRBV7-2 to TRBJ2-7, with D possibly matching TRBD1 (5 bases). The CDR3 runs 14 residues. CDR1 is SGHTA and CDR2 is FQGNSA in the germline V gene. The V end was cut by 1 base, the J end by 7 bases, with 14 bases between. The CDR3: CASSLEGRIKEQYF. As DNA, the CDR3 is TGTGCCAGCAGCTTAGAGGGGCGCATCAAAGAGCAGTACTTC.

The chain employs TRBV29-1 and TRBJ2-2; D is possibly TRBD1 (5 bases). The germline V gene encodes CDR1 SQVTM and CDR2 ANQGSEA. The CDR3 totals 16 residues. The V gene lost 2 bases and the J gene lost 4 bases, with 17 bases spanning the gap. The CDR3 reads CSVEWSGKGTTGELFF. The CDR3 region has the DNA TGCAGCGTTGAATGGTCAGGGAAGGGTACCACCGGGGAGCTGTTTTTT.

The chain joins TRBV7-2 to TRBJ2-1; 11 nucleotides match TRBD2. With V trimmed by 1 base and J by 0 bases, 2 bases remained unmatched. Germline V gene lookup returns CDR1 SGHTA and CDR2 FQGNSA. This CDR3 region has 17 residues. The CDR3 nucleotides are TGTGCCAGCAGCTTAGGACTAGCGGGAATCTCCTACAATGAGCAGTTCTTC. Its translation: CASSLGLAGISYNEQFF. The complete variable domain, with remaining parts taken from reference TRBV7-2 and TRBJ2-1, reads GAGVSQSPSNKVTEKGKDVELRCDPISGHTALYWYRQSLGQGLEFLIYFQGNSAPDKSGLPSDRFSAERTGGSVSTLTIQRTQQEDSAVYLCASSLGLAGISYNEQFFGPGTRLTVL.

In the case of this clone: The junction and the germline gene differ at one end; a read error may be behind it. Within the sample, other DNA sequences also encode this same CDR3. This sequence joins TRBV6-6 and TRBJ1-1; TRBD1 matches 8 bases. The CDR3 runs to 16 residues. Germline CDR1 is MNHNY and CDR2 is SVGAGI (reference sequence). CDR3 protein: CASSSQLGQGFTEAFF. In nucleotides, the CDR3 is TGTGCCAGCAGTTCCCAACTTGGACAGGGTTTCACTGAGGCTTTCTTT.

The chain carries TRBV4-3 and TRBJ2-1, with TRBD2 matching over 7 bases. This CDR3 region has 16 residues. V was clipped by 3 bases and J by 8 bases; unmatched bases: 13. CDR1 and CDR2 from the germline V gene are LGHNA and YSLEER. CDR3 bases: TGCGCCAGCAGCCACTTGACTAGCCCGAGGCGGGATGAGCAGTTCTTC. Its protein is CASSHLTSPRRDEQFF.

The V call is TRBV5-1, the J call TRBJ2-2; 7 positions match TRBD1. The V gene end was trimmed by 0 bases and the J gene end by 2 bases; junction bases not matched to a gene: 1. The germline gives CDR1 SGHRS, CDR2 YFSETQ. There are 15 residues in the CDR3. The CDR3 here is CASSLDRGNTGELFF. In nucleotides, the CDR3 is TGCGCCAGCAGCTTGGACAGGGGAAACACCGGGGAGCTGTTTTTT.

The chain couples TRBV7-6 to TRBJ2-5; possibly TRBD2 for D (6 bases). The CDR3 runs 17 residues. V lost 5 bases to trimming and J lost 2 bases, with 21 bases between them. The germline gives CDR1 SGHVS, CDR2 FNYEAQ. CDR3 amino acids: CASSPRGGWMVQETQYF. CDR3 sequence (DNA): TGTGCCAGCAGCCCTCGGGGAGGCTGGATGGTACAAGAGACCCAGTACTTC. The full variable domain, in which reference TRBV7-6 and TRBJ2-5 provide the parts outside the CDR3, is GAGVSQSPRYKVTKRGQDVALRCDPISGHVSLYWYRQALGQGPEFLTYFNYEAQQDKSGLPNDRFSAERPEGSISTLTIQRTEQRDSAMYRCASSPRGGWMVQETQYFGPGTRLLVL.

The V gene is TRBV6-6, the J gene TRBJ2-2; 8 bases fit TRBD2. Germline values: CDR1 MNHNY, CDR2 SVGAGI (reference sequence). V lost 6 bases, J lost 2 bases, and 5 bases stayed unmatched. The CDR3 has 15 residues. The CDR3 DNA reads TGTGCCAGCAGCCGATTAGCGGGAAACACCGGGGAGCTGTTTTTT. Its translation is CASSRLAGNTGELFF.

The chain links TRBV27 to TRBJ2-5, with TRBD2 identical over 8 bases. The J call is in doubt because the DNA end fits TRBJ2-7 better. The CDR3 runs 14 residues. Germline CDR1 reads MNHEY; CDR2 reads SMNVEV (reference sequence). The CDR3 loop is CASSFSGKIYEQYF. The CDR3 DNA sequence: TGTGCCAGCAGTTTTAGCGGGAAGATCTACGAGCAGTACTTC.

This chain uses TRBV9 with TRBJ2-3; D possibly corresponds to TRBD1 (5 bases). Germline V gene lookup returns CDR1 SGDLS and CDR2 YYNGEE. This CDR3 has 12 residues. The ends were cut back, 0 bases at V and 8 bases at J, with 7 bases in the middle. The DNA of the CDR3 is TGTGCCAGCAGCGTAGGGGGCCCTACGCAGTATTTT. Encoded protein: CASSVGGPTQYF.

V gene TRBV7-2 combines with J gene TRBJ2-4, with 9 bases aligning to TRBD1. This CDR3 has 18 amino acids. Germline CDR1 is SGHTA and CDR2 is FQGNSA. Trimming took 3 bases from V and 2 from J; bases not matched to a gene: 11. In DNA form, the CDR3 reads TGTGCCAGCAGCTTGGGGACAGGGACGACTAATCCCAAAAACATTCAGTACTTC. Its protein is CASSLGTGTTNPKNIQYF.